The T cell receptor (beta chain) under discussion was sequenced for a study of blood T cell repertoires in COVID-19. Living in under 30 US areas, the participants were between about 18 and 100 years of age. In the 2 weeks before study entry, exposed participants met a COVID-19 case, which was PCR-confirmed or clinician-diagnosed. Assay: immunoSEQ multiplex PCR; the TCRdb copy retains only in-frame clones and omits some. The sample consists of approximately 300,000 clones, 85% to 95% of them appearing once. From germline, CDR1 is SNHLY and CDR2 FYNNEI. CDR3 length: 13 residues. V lost 3 bases to trimming and J lost 3 bases, with 8 bases between them.

Sequencing was carried out using PBMCs or T cells enriched from blood (not recorded which). This chain uses TRBV2 with TRBJ1-2, with D maybe TRBD1 (5 bases). The sequence was collected from a woman aged 30 to 39 who had been exposed to COVID-19. Here the CDR3 DNA reads TGTGCCAGCAGTGAGCTAGGGGACTATGGCTACACCTTC. Protein product: CASSELGDYGYTF.